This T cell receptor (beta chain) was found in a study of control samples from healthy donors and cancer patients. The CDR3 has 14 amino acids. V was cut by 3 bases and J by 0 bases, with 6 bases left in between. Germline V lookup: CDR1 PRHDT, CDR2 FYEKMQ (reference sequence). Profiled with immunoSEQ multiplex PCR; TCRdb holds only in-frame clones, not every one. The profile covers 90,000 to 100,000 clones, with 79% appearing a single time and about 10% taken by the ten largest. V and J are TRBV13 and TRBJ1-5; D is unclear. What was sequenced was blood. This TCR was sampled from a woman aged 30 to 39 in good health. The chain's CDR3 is CASSFWGSNQPQHF. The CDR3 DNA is TGTGCCAGCAGCTTCTGGGGTAGCAATCAGCCCCAGCATTTT.